At least ten counts were recorded for the clone carrying this T cell receptor beta chain. The source of the sample is a study of blood T cells in healthy people across ages. Study as a whole: For every two T cells, template switching captured about one barcoded beta molecule.

The use of a sample-barcoded 5' primer and a J-beta primer mix characterized a second PCR of roughly 6 to 11 cycles. MiXCR was run by TCRdb on the 5' RACE reads, yielding one entry per CDR3 protein. The table records some 1.1 million distinct CDR3 sequences, 35% to 45% of them present only once. This CDR3 is 12 amino acids long. Between the trimmed V and J ends, which lost 5 bases and 1 base, there was a span of 4 bases. This clonotype originated in a man aged 18 to 35 in good health. The chain combines TRBV12-3 or TRBV12-4 with TRBJ2-3; D gene ambiguous. Source material: blood. CDR3 amino acids: CASSEGTDTQYF. CDR3 bases: TGTGCCAGCAGTGAGGGCACAGATACGCAGTATTTT.